The rows below give T cell receptor beta chains drawn from one sample of a study of T cell repertoires in cytomegalovirus infection. TCRdb re-analysed the reads in MiXCR, keeping a single row per CDR3 protein. The sample includes about 770,000 distinct CDR3 sequences, around 29% of them seen just once. What these receptors recognize is not known. The specimen was cultured CD8+ T cells from PBMCs, collected from culture after CMV antigen stimulation. The receptors here all came from a human donor in good health (CMV status not recorded). Some clones in this sample may be carry-over from other donors' samples. The CDR3 runs from the conserved cysteine through the conserved F or W. The D gene is left open where the match is weak. Clone size is not always given. Where it is, it says once, few, many or a class for expanded clones.

v_gene	j_gene	abundance	d_gene	CDR3aa	CDR3nt
TRBV6-1	TRBJ2-7	NA	NA	CASSEAHSYEQYF	TGTGCCAGCAGTGAAGCGCACTCCTACGAGCAGTACTTC
TRBV7-9	TRBJ1-1	few	NA	CASSPPVRGPNTEAFF	TGTGCCAGCAGCCCCCCGGTCAGGGGACCCAACACTGAAGCTTTCTTT
TRBV20-1	TRBJ1-5	NA	NA	CSAREEQSNQPQHF	TGCAGTGCTAGAGAGGAACAGAGCAATCAGCCCCAGCATTTT
TRBV29-1	TRBJ2-5	NA	TRBD1	CSVEDRGQGLSETQYF	TGCAGCGTTGAAGATCGCGGACAGGGGCTTTCAGAGACCCAGTACTTC
TRBV7-3	TRBJ2-1	many	TRBD2	CASSPRTSGGVEQFF	TGTGCCAGCAGCCCCCGGACTAGCGGGGGGGTTGAGCAGTTCTTC
TRBV6-1	TRBJ2-7	few	NA	CASSFGDPAAYEQYF	TGTGCCAGCAGTTTCGGGGATCCTGCAGCCTACGAGCAGTACTTC
TRBV2	TRBJ2-7	NA	NA	CASSAPDRRDYEQYF	TGTGCCAGCAGTGCCCCGGACAGGCGGGATTACGAGCAGTACTTC
TRBV14	TRBJ2-2	NA	NA	CASSPLGTGELSF	TGTGCCAGCAGCCCACTTGGAACCGGGGAGCTGTCTTTT
TRBV7-6	TRBJ2-3	NA	NA	CASSTRIVDTQYF	TGTGCCAGCAGTACAAGAATCGTAGATACGCAGTATTTT
TRBV7-6	TRBJ1-1	many	NA	CASSRDTEDTEAFF	TGTGCCAGCAGCCGGGACACAGAGGACACTGAAGCTTTCTTT
TRBV9	TRBJ2-5	many	NA	CASSVKGPLCAGFLRKYF	TGTGCCAGCAGCGTAAAAGGACCCCTGTGCGCAGGGTTTCTTAGAAAGTACTTC
TRBV6-6	TRBJ2-6	NA	NA	CASSYRRTEISGANVLTF	TGTGCCAGCAGTTATCGTCGGACGGAGATCTCTGGGGCCAACGTCCTGACTTTC
TRBV5-6	TRBJ1-2	NA	NA	CASSLKVLTIAF	TGTGCCAGCAGCTTGAAGGTTCTGACGATCGCCTTC
TRBV7-2	TRBJ2-7	NA	NA	CASSLTQLDNDEQYF	TGTGCCAGCAGCTTAACTCAGTTAGATAATGACGAGCAGTACTTC
TRBV2	TRBJ2-3	NA	NA	CASRQQPTDTQYF	TGTGCCAGCAGGCAGCAACCCACAGATACGCAGTATTTT
TRBV6-2/TRBV6-3	TRBJ1-1	few	TRBD1	CASSLTGQGVTEAFF	TGTGCCAGCAGTTTAACGGGACAGGGGGTTACTGAAGCTTTCTTT
TRBV7-6	TRBJ2-7	NA	NA	CASSPGITYEQYF	TGTGCCAGCAGCCCTGGGATAACTTACGAGCAGTACTTC
TRBV27	TRBJ2-7	few	TRBD1	CASSLEGTGGAYEQYF	TGTGCCAGCAGTTTAGAGGGGACAGGGGGTGCTTACGAGCAGTACTTC
TRBV4-1	TRBJ2-7	NA	NA	CASSQGRGWEQYF	TGCGCCAGCAGCCAGGGGCGTGGATGGGAGCAGTACTTC
TRBV19	TRBJ2-2	once	NA	CASSAGPAAGELFF	TGTGCCAGTAGTGCGGGACCCGCAGCCGGGGAGCTGTTTTTT
TRBV2	TRBJ1-4	few	NA	CATRNEKLFF	TGTGCCACCCGAAATGAAAAACTGTTTTTT
TRBV4-3	TRBJ2-1	few	NA	CASSQMENTDGPSYNEQFF	TGCGCCAGCAGCCAAATGGAAAATACGGACGGCCCATCCTACAATGAGCAGTTCTTC
TRBV10-1	TRBJ1-2	NA	NA	CASSESGATRGYTF	TGCGCCAGCAGTGAATCAGGGGCGACGAGAGGCTACACCTTC
TRBV7-9	TRBJ2-5	few	NA	CASSHLGPRQETQYF	TGTGCCAGCAGCCATCTCGGACCCAGACAAGAGACCCAGTACTTC
TRBV6-2/TRBV6-3	TRBJ2-5	NA	TRBD2	CASSYSSTSGGETQYF	TGTGCCAGCAGTTACTCGTCGACTAGCGGAGGGGAGACCCAGTACTTC
TRBV10-3	TRBJ2-3	few	NA	CAISEREVRDTQYF	TGTGCCATCAGTGAGAGGGAGGTTCGAGATACGCAGTATTTT
TRBV12-3/TRBV12-4	TRBJ2-7	few	TRBD1	CASRPPGQGSYEQYF	TGTGCCAGCAGGCCACCGGGACAGGGGTCCTACGAGCAGTACTTC
TRBV19	TRBJ2-6	NA	NA	CASRTQGSGANVLTF	TGTGCCAGTAGGACCCAGGGCTCTGGGGCCAACGTCCTGACTTTC
TRBV7-2	TRBJ2-7	NA	TRBD1	CASSSWTGARDEQYF	TGTGCCAGCAGCTCGTGGACAGGGGCTAGGGACGAGCAGTACTTC
TRBV4-1	TRBJ2-1	NA	TRBD2	CASSQVESGGDNEQFF	TGCGCCAGCAGCCAAGTCGAATCGGGGGGGGACAATGAGCAGTTCTTC
TRBV7-6	TRBJ2-1	NA	TRBD2	CASSSYFGLVRANEQFF	TGTGCCAGCAGTTCTTACTTCGGACTAGTGCGGGCCAATGAGCAGTTCTTC
TRBV12-3/TRBV12-4	TRBJ2-7	few	TRBD2	CASGPSSGTSGGSHEQYF	TGTGCCAGCGGCCCCTCGTCCGGGACTAGCGGGGGGTCCCACGAGCAGTACTTC
TRBV19	TRBJ1-1	NA	TRBD1	CASSTRTGPGTEAFF	TGTGCCAGTAGTACCCGGACAGGGCCGGGCACTGAAGCTTTCTTT
TRBV12-3/TRBV12-4	TRBJ2-3	once	TRBD2	CASSFLAGGHPDTQYF	TGTGCCAGCAGTTTCCTAGCGGGGGGGCATCCGGATACGCAGTATTTT
TRBV12-3/TRBV12-4	TRBJ2-7	NA	NA	CASQPGGRTYEQYF	TGTGCCAGCCAGCCCGGGGGCCGCACCTACGAGCAGTACTTC
TRBV12-3/TRBV12-4	TRBJ1-1	many	NA	CASSSGTAEAFF	TGTGCCAGCAGTTCCGGGACTGCTGAAGCTTTCTTT
TRBV20-1	TRBJ1-1	NA	NA	CSAERTAPWGAFF	TGCAGTGCTGAGAGGACAGCCCCTTGGGGAGCTTTCTTT
TRBV20-1	TRBJ2-7	NA	NA	CSATGRATYEQYF	TGCAGTGCCACCGGGCGGGCAACCTACGAGCAGTACTTC
TRBV7-9	TRBJ2-7	NA	NA	CASRLTGFYEQYF	TGTGCCAGCAGGCTGACCGGGTTCTACGAGCAGTACTTC
TRBV29-1	TRBJ2-2	NA	TRBD2	CSVVWGGTGTGELFF	TGCAGCGTTGTATGGGGGGGTACGGGGACCGGGGAGCTGTTTTTT
TRBV6-2/TRBV6-3	TRBJ2-5	NA	TRBD2	CASSYFVSGAETQYF	TGTGCCAGCAGTTACTTCGTCAGCGGGGCGGAGACCCAGTACTTC
TRBV19	TRBJ2-1	NA	TRBD2	CASSMWTSGGADEQFF	TGTGCCAGTAGTATGTGGACTAGCGGGGGTGCGGATGAGCAGTTCTTC
TRBV9	TRBJ2-1	few	TRBD2	CASSVGGGANEQFF	TGTGCCAGCAGCGTAGGCGGGGGGGCCAATGAGCAGTTCTTC
TRBV5-1	TRBJ2-1	NA	TRBD1	CASSGYRGLYNEQFF	TGCGCCAGCAGCGGCTACAGGGGCTTGTACAATGAGCAGTTCTTC
TRBV6-6	TRBJ1-5	NA	NA	CASSYTGQNSNQPQHF	TGTGCCAGCAGTTACACGGGACAAAATAGCAATCAGCCCCAGCATTTT
TRBV27	TRBJ2-7	few	NA	CASSLQATYEQYF	TGTGCCAGCAGTTTACAGGCTACCTACGAGCAGTACTTC
TRBV29-1	TRBJ2-5	NA	TRBD2	CSVDGLAGFPLGETQYF	TGCAGCGTGGACGGACTAGCGGGGTTTCCTTTGGGAGAGACCCAGTACTTC
TRBV27	TRBJ2-3	NA	NA	CASSLVESLDTQYF	TGTGCCAGCAGTTTAGTTGAGTCACTAGATACGCAGTATTTT
TRBV6-1	TRBJ1-2	NA	NA	CASIGHLYGYTF	TGTGCCAGCATCGGCCACCTCTATGGCTACACCTTC
TRBV7-6	TRBJ2-1	many	NA	CASSFRPTYRVNYNEQFF	TGTGCTAGCAGCTTCCGACCTACGTACAGGGTGAACTACAATGAGCAGTTCTTC
TRBV15	TRBJ2-1	NA	NA	CATSRVESYNEQFF	TGTGCCACCAGCAGAGTGGAATCTTACAATGAGCAGTTCTTC
TRBV10-3	TRBJ2-3	NA	TRBD1	CAIRQGQGMGTQYF	TGTGCCATCAGGCAGGGACAGGGAATGGGTACGCAGTATTTT
TRBV7-9	TRBJ2-1	NA	NA	CASSQTGWNLDEQFF	TGTGCCAGCAGTCAAACAGGGTGGAACTTAGATGAGCAGTTCTTC
TRBV13	TRBJ2-4	NA	NA	CASRGGGEGKNIQYF	TGTGCCAGCAGAGGTGGCGGCGAGGGCAAAAACATTCAGTACTTC
TRBV7-6	TRBJ1-2	few	NA	CASSLGQEGHYGYTF	TGTGCCAGCAGCTTAGGACAGGAGGGACACTATGGCTACACCTTC
TRBV2	TRBJ1-6	once	TRBD1	CASREDRGWNSPLHF	TGTGCCAGCAGGGAAGACAGGGGATGGAATTCACCCCTCCACTTT
TRBV6-6	TRBJ2-1	few	TRBD1	CASNSGTGGTDEQFF	TGTGCCAGCAATAGCGGGACAGGGGGCACGGATGAGCAGTTCTTC
TRBV7-9	TRBJ1-2	NA	TRBD1	CASSQHGQGDYGYTF	TGTGCCAGCAGCCAGCACGGACAGGGGGACTATGGCTACACCTTC